This T cell receptor (beta chain) was identified in a study of T cell responses to AZD1222 COVID-19 vaccine. About the research overall: Pooling of second doses given at about 4 or about 12 weeks was done. Findings of the study overall: A mostly white British donor set with more females was recruited, and clonal diversity was possibly underestimated. Targeting of unmutated variant regions was reportedly seen in nearly half of spike-specific TCRs. Spike-specific TCR breadth and depth were elevated following two AZD1222 doses.

V gave up 0 bases and J gave up 4 bases, with 8 bases separating them. The CDR3 length is 14 residues. In germline, CDR1 is SGHKS, CDR2 YYEKEE (reference sequence). A remark on this clone: What it binds is not known.

TCRdb keeps only in-frame clones here, not all; method: immunoSEQ multiplex PCR. The sample holds about 140,000 clones, 93% seen once. The receptor's source is an adult in good health. The rearrangement uses TRBV5-5 and TRBJ1-5, with D maybe TRBD1 (5 bases). Sequences were derived from peripheral blood, sampled on day 0 of AZD1222 vaccination. CDR3 protein: CASSLDRRNQPQHF. CDR3 bases: TGTGCCAGCAGCTTGGACAGGAGGAATCAGCCCCAGCATTTT.